The clone carrying this T cell receptor beta chain was seen a few times. Its antigen is currently unknown. The sample is drawn from a study of early T cells in non-severe SARS-CoV-2 infection. Whole-study context: Unpaired chains resulted from sequencing bulk RNA of unsorted whole blood. Study findings and constraints: The matching step, a VDJdb search, favored anti-spike CD8 responses and missed private and CD4 specificities.

The TCR library protocol attached unique molecular identifiers to the individual cDNA molecules. Each CDR3 protein gets one entry after TCRdb re-called the 5' RACE reads with MiXCR. This sample has approximately 47,000 distinct CDR3 sequences, with roughly 10% found just once. The CDR3 spans 13 residues. Losses at the gene ends were 4 bases for V and 1 base for J; bases not matched to a gene: 2. CDR1 is SGHNT and CDR2 is YYREEE in the germline V gene (reference sequence). The chain uses TRBV5-4 and TRBJ2-7, with 7 bases lining up with TRBD1. The sequence derives from an adult who was a healthcare worker with PCR-confirmed SARS-CoV-2 infection or an uninfected control (not recorded which). Source: whole blood, taken at baseline. The CDR3 here is CASSTGVSYEQYF. The CDR3 DNA follows: TGTGCCAGCAGCACAGGGGTATCCTACGAGCAGTACTTC.